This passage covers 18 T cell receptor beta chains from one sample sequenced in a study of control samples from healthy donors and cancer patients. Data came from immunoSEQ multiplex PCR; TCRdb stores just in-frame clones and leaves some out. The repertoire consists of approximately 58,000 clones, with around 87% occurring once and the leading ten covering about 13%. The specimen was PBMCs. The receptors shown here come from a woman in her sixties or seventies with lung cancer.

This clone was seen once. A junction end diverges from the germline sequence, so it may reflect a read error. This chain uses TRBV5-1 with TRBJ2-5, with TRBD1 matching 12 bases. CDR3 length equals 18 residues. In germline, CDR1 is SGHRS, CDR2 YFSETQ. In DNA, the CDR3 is TGCGCCCGCAGCTTGGGACAGGGGGCATGGTCGGGGCAAGAGACCCAGTACTTC. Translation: CARSLGQGAWSGQETQYF.

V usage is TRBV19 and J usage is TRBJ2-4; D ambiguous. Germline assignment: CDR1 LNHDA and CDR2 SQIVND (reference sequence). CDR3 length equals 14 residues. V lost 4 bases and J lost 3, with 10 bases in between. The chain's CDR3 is CASSNVGDKNIQYF. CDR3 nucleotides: TGTGCCAGTAGTAACGTAGGCGACAAAAACATTCAGTACTTC.

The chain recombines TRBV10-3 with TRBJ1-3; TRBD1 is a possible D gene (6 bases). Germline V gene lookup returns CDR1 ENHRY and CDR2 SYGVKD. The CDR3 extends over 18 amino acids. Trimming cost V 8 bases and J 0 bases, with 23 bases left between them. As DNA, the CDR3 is TGTGCCATCGGCCAAGGGGGGATATGGGAGGTCTCTGGAAACACCATATATTTT. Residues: CAIGQGGIWEVSGNTIYF.

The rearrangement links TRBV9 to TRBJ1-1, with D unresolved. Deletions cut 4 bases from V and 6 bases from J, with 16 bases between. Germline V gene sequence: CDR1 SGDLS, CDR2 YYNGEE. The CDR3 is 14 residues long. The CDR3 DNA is TGTGCCAGCAGCCCCAGCGGGTCGGTGCCTGAAGCTTTCTTT. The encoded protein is CASSPSGSVPEAFF.

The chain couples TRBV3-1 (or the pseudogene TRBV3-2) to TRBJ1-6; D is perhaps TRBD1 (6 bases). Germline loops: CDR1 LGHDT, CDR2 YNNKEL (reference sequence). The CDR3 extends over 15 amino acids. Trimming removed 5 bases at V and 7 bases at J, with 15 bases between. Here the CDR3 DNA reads TGTGCCAGCAGCATCCGACAGGTCCACAATTCACCCCTCCACTTT. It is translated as CASSIRQVHNSPLHF.

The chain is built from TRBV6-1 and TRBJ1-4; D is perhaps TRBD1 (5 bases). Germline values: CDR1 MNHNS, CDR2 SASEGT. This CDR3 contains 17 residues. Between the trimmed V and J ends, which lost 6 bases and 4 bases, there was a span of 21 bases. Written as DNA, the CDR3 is TGTGCCAGCAGGGAACAGTGGGACCCGACGATTAATGAAAAACTGTTTTTT. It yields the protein CASREQWDPTINEKLFF.

The CDR3 nucleotides read TGCGCCAGCAGCTTGGACAGGCCCGGGGAGCTGTTTTTT. Translated, it gives CASSLDRPGELFF. The chain employs TRBV5-1 and TRBJ2-2, with D possibly TRBD1 on 5 matching bases. The CDR3 covers 13 residues. The V end lost 0 bases, the J end lost 6 bases, and 6 bases lay between the germline ends. The germline V gene has CDR1 SGHRS and CDR2 YFSETQ.

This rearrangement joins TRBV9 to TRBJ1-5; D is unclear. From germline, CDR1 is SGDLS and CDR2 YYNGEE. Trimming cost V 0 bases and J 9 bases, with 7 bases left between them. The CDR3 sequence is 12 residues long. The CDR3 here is CASSVEGGPQHF. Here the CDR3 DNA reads TGTGCCAGCAGCGTAGAGGGAGGGCCCCAGCATTTT. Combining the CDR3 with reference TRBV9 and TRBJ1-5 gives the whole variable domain DSGVTQTPKHLITATGQRVTLRCSPRSGDLSVYWYQQSLDQGLQFLIQYYNGEERAKGNILERFSAQQFPDLHSELNLSSLELGDSALYFCASSVEGGPQHFGDGTRLSIL.

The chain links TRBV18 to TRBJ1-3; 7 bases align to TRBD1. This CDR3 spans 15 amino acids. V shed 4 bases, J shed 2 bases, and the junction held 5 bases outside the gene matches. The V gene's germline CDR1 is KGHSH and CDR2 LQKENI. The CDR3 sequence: CASSRDRQTGNTIYF. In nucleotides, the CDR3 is TGTGCCAGCTCACGGGACAGACAGACTGGAAACACCATATATTTT.

CDR3 DNA sequence: TGTGCCAGCAGCTTAGGGCGGGTGAAGGAGACCCAGTACTTC. This gives the protein CASSLGRVKETQYF. The chain recombines TRBV11-2 with TRBJ2-5; D perhaps matches TRBD2 (5 bases). V was shortened by 1 base and J by 5 bases, with 11 bases between the two germline ends. The CDR3 runs 14 residues. The germline CDR1 and CDR2 sequences are SGHAT and FQNNGV.

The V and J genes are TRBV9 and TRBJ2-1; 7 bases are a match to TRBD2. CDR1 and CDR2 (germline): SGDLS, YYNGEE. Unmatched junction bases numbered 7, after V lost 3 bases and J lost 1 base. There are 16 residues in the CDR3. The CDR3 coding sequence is TGTGCCAGCAGCGACCCTCCTAGCGGATCCTACAATGAGCAGTTCTTC. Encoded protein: CASSDPPSGSYNEQFF.

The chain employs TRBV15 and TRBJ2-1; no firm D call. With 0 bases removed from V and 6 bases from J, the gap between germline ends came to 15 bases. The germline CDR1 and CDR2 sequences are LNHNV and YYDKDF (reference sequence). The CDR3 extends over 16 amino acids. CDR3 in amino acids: CATSRERIDIGNEQFF. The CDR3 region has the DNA TGTGCCACCAGCAGAGAAAGAATAGACATTGGCAATGAGCAGTTCTTC.

In nucleotides, the CDR3 is TGTGCCAGCAGTGAATCCAGGGGTCGTCAGCCCCAGCATTTT. It is translated as CASSESRGRQPQHF. The J gene is TRBJ1-5, the V gene TRBV2; tentatively, D is TRBD1 (6 bases). Germline V gives CDR1 SNHLY, CDR2 FYNNEI. V was pared by 2 bases and J by 6 bases, with 11 bases between. The CDR3 consists of 14 residues.

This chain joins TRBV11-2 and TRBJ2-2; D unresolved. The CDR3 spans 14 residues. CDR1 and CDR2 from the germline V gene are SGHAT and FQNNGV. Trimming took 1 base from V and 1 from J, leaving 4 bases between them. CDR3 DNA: TGTGCCAGCAGCTTAGTAAGGAACACCGGGGAGCTGTTTTTT. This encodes CASSLVRNTGELFF.

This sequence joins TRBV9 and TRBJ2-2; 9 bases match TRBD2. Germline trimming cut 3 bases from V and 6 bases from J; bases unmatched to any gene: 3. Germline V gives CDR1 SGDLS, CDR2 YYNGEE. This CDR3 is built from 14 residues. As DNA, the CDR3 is TGTGCCAGCAGCGCGCGGACTAGCGCCGGGGAGCTGTTTTTT. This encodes CASSARTSAGELFF.

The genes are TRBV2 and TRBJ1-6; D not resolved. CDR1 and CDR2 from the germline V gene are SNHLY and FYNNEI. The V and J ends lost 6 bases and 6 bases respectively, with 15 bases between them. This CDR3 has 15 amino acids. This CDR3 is CASRESFDGNSPLHF. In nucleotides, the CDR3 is TGTGCCAGCAGGGAATCTTTTGACGGTAATTCACCCCTCCACTTT.

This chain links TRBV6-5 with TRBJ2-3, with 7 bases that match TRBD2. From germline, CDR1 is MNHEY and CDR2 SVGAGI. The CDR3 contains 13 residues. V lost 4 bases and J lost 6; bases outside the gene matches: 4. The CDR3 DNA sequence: TGTGCCAGCAGTTGGACTAGTAGGGATACGCAGTATTTT. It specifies CASSWTSRDTQYF.

CDR3 DNA sequence: TGTGCCAGCAGCAAAACGGGCAGGATCTTACCCTACGAGCAGTACTTC. This gives the protein CASSKTGRILPYEQYF. The genes are TRBV21-1 and TRBJ2-7. TRBV21-1 is deemed a pseudogene. CDR3 size: 16 residues.